The 2 T cell receptor beta chains listed next were all sequenced from one sample in a study of cytomegalovirus exposure and HLA in healthy donors. The primer mix had 60 Vbeta and 13 Jbeta primers. Using immunoSEQ multiplex PCR, the repertoire was profiled, and TCRdb retains in-frame clones only, with some absent. Here the sample spans 85,000 to 110,000 clones, 79% being singletons. Sequenced input: PBMCs. The receptors here all came from a man aged 45-65 years in good health and CMV-seropositive.

V gene TRBV18 combines with J gene TRBJ2-3; TRBD2 aligns across 12 bases. Per the germline V gene, CDR1 is KGHSH and CDR2 is LQKENI. V lost 2 bases, J lost 4 bases, and 10 bases stayed unmatched. The CDR3 runs to 18 residues. DNA of the CDR3: TGTGCCAGCTCACCAATACCGACTAGCGGGAGATCGGCAGATACGCAGTATTTT. Translating it yields CASSPIPTSGRSADTQYF.

Concerning this clone: This same CDR3 is encoded by further DNA sequences in the sample. This rearrangement joins TRBV4-3 to TRBJ1-4, with TRBD1 identical over 7 bases. Germline loops: CDR1 LGHNA, CDR2 YSLEER. The CDR3 length is 15 residues. The V segment lost 2 bases and the J segment 4 bases; nucleotides outside the gene matches: 4. The CDR3 DNA is TGCGCCAGCAGCCAACACAGGGGAAATAATGAAAAACTGTTTTTT. Its protein product is CASSQHRGNNEKLFF.